The 21 T cell receptor beta chains listed next were all sequenced from one sample in a study of beta chain features in type 1 diabetes. General study results and limits: Significant though moderate, a shortening of TCRB CDR3s appeared in all four CD4+ subsets of Type 1 diabetes patients.

Expressed TCRB transcripts were sequenced because the isolated RNA had all been reverse transcribed beforehand. Only in-frame clones appear in the TCRdb table, and some are missing; sequencing was by immunoSEQ multiplex PCR. This sample has 500,000 to 650,000 clones, with around 11% found just once. Antigens of these TCRs are unknown. Sequencing input: naive CD4+ T cells from blood. The receptors derive from a young man with type 1 diabetes.

This clone was observed a few times. This sequence joins TRBV4-3 and TRBJ2-3; 8 bases are shared with TRBD1. Looked up from germline, CDR1 is LGHNA and CDR2 is YSLEER. The V segment lost 4 bases and the J segment 0 bases; nucleotides outside the gene matches: 6. The CDR3 has 16 residues. The CDR3: CASSPQGAPSTDTQYF. CDR3 DNA sequence: TGCGCCAGCAGCCCTCAGGGGGCCCCTAGCACAGATACGCAGTATTTT.

Only a few counts were recorded for this clone. J is TRBJ1-2 and V is TRBV6-5; no clear D. V dropped 2 bases and J dropped 2 bases, with 15 bases sitting between them. Germline V gene data show CDR1 as MNHEY and CDR2 as SVGAGI. The CDR3 is 16 amino acids. CDR3 loop: CASSYTRGRGNYGYTF. In DNA form, the CDR3 reads TGTGCCAGCAGTTACACCCGAGGGCGAGGCAACTATGGCTACACCTTC.

There are a few counts of this clone. The V and J genes are TRBV5-4 and TRBJ2-1; 7 nucleotides line up with TRBD2. Trimming cost V 0 bases and J 8 bases; bases outside gene matches: 2. This CDR3 is 13 amino acids long. Germline V CDR1 and CDR2: SGHNT, YYREEE (reference sequence). CDR3 loop: CASSLEGRDEQFF. For the CDR3, the DNA is TGTGCCAGCAGCTTGGAAGGGAGGGATGAGCAGTTCTTC.

This clone occurred a few times. J is TRBJ2-1 and V is TRBV4-3; 10 bases match TRBD2. The CDR3 has 17 amino acids. Germline V gene sequence: CDR1 LGHNA, CDR2 YSLEER. The ends lost 0 bases at V and 7 bases at J; junction bases unmatched: 9. For the CDR3, the DNA is TGCGCCAGCAGCCAAGAAATGCAAGCGGGGGGGTTAAATGAGCAGTTCTTC. It yields the protein CASSQEMQAGGLNEQFF.

The J gene is TRBJ2-3, the V gene TRBV9, with 9 bases identical to TRBD2. This CDR3 region has 15 residues. The germline V gene has CDR1 SGDLS and CDR2 YYNGEE. V shed 4 bases and J 4 bases; nucleotides not matched to a gene: 7. The CDR3 bases are TGTGCCAGCAGCTACGTCAGCGGGGGGCCAGATACGCAGTATTTT. It is translated as CASSYVSGGPDTQYF.

The genes are TRBV19 and TRBJ1-1; 11 positions agree with TRBD1. From germline, CDR1 is LNHDA and CDR2 SQIVND (reference sequence). V trimming: 6 bases; J trimming: 6 bases; junction bases outside the gene matches: 9. The CDR3 has 15 residues. The CDR3 loop is CASSTGQGASAEAFF. The CDR3 nucleotides read TGTGCCAGTAGCACCGGACAGGGGGCTTCAGCTGAAGCTTTCTTT.

This clone has only a few counts. The V and J genes are TRBV29-1 and TRBJ2-7; D not certain. Germline CDR1 and CDR2: SQVTM and ANQGSEA. V was pared by 5 bases and J by 0 bases, with 14 bases between. The CDR3 extends over 14 amino acids. CDR3 bases: TGCAGCGTTAAGAGACTGTTGAGCTCCTACGAGCAGTACTTC. Translation gives CSVKRLLSSYEQYF.

This clone was seen a handful of times. The chain is built from TRBV14 and TRBJ2-3; 7 nucleotides match TRBD1. Germline V gene sequence: CDR1 SGHDN, CDR2 FVKESK. The length of the CDR3 is 16 residues. The V and J ends lost 2 bases and 0 bases, in that order; junction bases with no gene match: 5. CDR3 loop: CASSQSRGLSTDTQYF. The CDR3, as DNA: TGTGCCAGCAGCCAATCGAGGGGGCTAAGCACAGATACGCAGTATTTT.

The chain employs TRBV7-2 and TRBJ1-2, with D maybe TRBD1 (5 bases). CDR3 size: 15 residues. Trimming shortened V by 3 bases and J by 6 bases, and 17 bases separated the two germline ends. CDR1 SGHTA and CDR2 FQGNSA come from the germline V gene. CDR3 in DNA: TGTGCCAGCAGCTTCGCCCGCGGGGCGTTCGATGGCTACACCTTC. It encodes CASSFARGAFDGYTF.

This clone has more than one count but fewer than ten. This chain joins TRBV7-3 and TRBJ2-7; 9 bases are shared with TRBD1. Trimming took 6 bases from V and 0 from J; bases not matched to a gene: 3. This CDR3 contains 14 residues. Germline V gives CDR1 SGHTA, CDR2 FQGTGA. CDR3 loop: CASRGQGDSYEQYF. CDR3 sequence (DNA): TGTGCCAGCAGGGGACAGGGAGACTCCTACGAGCAGTACTTC.

The table lists this clone with a few counts. The V and J genes are TRBV7-3 and TRBJ2-1; 7 nucleotides agree with TRBD2. The CDR3 consists of 17 residues. CDR1 and CDR2 from the germline V gene are SGHTA and FQGTGA. V shed 1 base and J 0 bases; nucleotides not matched to a gene: 6. The CDR3: CASSLKGASGSYNEQFF. Written as DNA, the CDR3 is TGTGCCAGCAGCTTAAAAGGGGCTAGCGGCTCCTACAATGAGCAGTTCTTC.

The chain links TRBV10-3 to TRBJ2-7; D is perhaps TRBD1 (6 bases). Germline V CDR1 and CDR2: ENHRY, SYGVKD. The V and J ends lost 7 bases and 2 bases respectively, with 12 bases between them. The CDR3 is 13 amino acids. CDR3: CAIIGDTTYEQYF. CDR3 DNA: TGTGCCATCATAGGGGACACCACCTACGAGCAGTACTTC.

As DNA, the CDR3 is TGTGCCAGCAGTTTGATCCCTAGCGGGGGGGGATGGGAGAAGACCCAGTACTTC. Amino acids: CASSLIPSGGGWEKTQYF. The chain uses TRBV27 and TRBJ2-5; TRBD2 matches at 12 bases. The CDR3 is made up of 18 amino acids. Germline CDR1 reads MNHEY; CDR2 reads SMNVEV (reference sequence). V was pared by 3 bases and J by 6 bases, with 14 bases of the junction left unmatched.

This clone showed up just a few times. This rearrangement joins TRBV23-1 to TRBJ2-3; either TRBD1 or TRBD2 may fit D (5 bases each). TRBV23-1 is reported as an ORF; its role is uncertain. The CDR3 totals 15 residues. The V gene lost 1 base and the J gene lost 5 bases, with 13 bases spanning the gap. The CDR3 loop is CASSQFRDGGDTQYF. The CDR3 DNA follows: TGCGCCAGCAGTCAATTCAGGGACGGCGGAGATACGCAGTATTTT.

This clone has a handful of counts. Other DNA variants within this sample encode the same CDR3. This chain links TRBV6-4 with TRBJ2-1, with 10 bases lining up with TRBD1. The CDR3 consists of 14 residues. The germline CDR1 and CDR2 sequences are MRHNA and SNTAGT. The ends lost 5 bases at V and 7 bases at J; junction bases unmatched: 5. CDR3 DNA sequence: TGTGCCAGCAGTCTTAGGACAGGGGGGAATGAGCAGTTCTTC. Encoded protein: CASSLRTGGNEQFF.

Concerning this clone: The same CDR3 also results from other DNA sequences found in this sample. For the CDR3, the DNA is TGTGCCAGCAGCTTAGTAGGTCTCGAGCAGTACTTC. Translating gives CASSLVGLEQYF. This chain joins TRBV7-2 and TRBJ2-7; D unresolved. Per germline, CDR1 SGHTA and CDR2 FQGNSA. The germline V and J ends were trimmed by 1 base and 6 bases, with 7 bases remaining between them. CDR3 length: 12 amino acids.

This chain uses TRBV28 with TRBJ2-3, with TRBD1 identical over 9 bases. Looked up from germline, CDR1 is MDHEN and CDR2 is SYDVKM. CDR3 length equals 14 residues. V shed 11 bases, J shed 3 bases, and the junction held 9 bases outside the gene matches. DNA of the CDR3: TGTGCCTCACTGACAGGGGGGCAAACAGATACGCAGTATTTT. Its protein product is CASLTGGQTDTQYF.

The chain is built from TRBV7-3 and TRBJ1-2, with D possibly being TRBD1 (5 bases). CDR3 length: 16 residues. V was trimmed by 4 bases and J by 8 bases, leaving 23 bases between them. Germline V gene data show CDR1 as SGHTA and CDR2 as FQGTGA. This chain's CDR3 is CASSSTSWQGLSGYTF. In DNA, the CDR3 is TGTGCCAGCAGCTCCACTTCGTGGCAGGGATTGTCCGGCTACACCTTC. Filled out from reference TRBV7-3 and TRBJ1-2, the complete variable domain reads GAGVSQTPSNKVTEKGKYVELRCDPISGHTALYWYRQSLGQGPEFLIYFQGTGAADDSGLPNDRFFAVRPEGSVSTLKIQRTERGDSAVYLCASSSTSWQGLSGYTFGSGTRLTVV.

The chain carries TRBV5-1 and TRBJ2-3; 9 bases align to TRBD2. The ends lost 4 bases at V and 2 bases at J; junction bases unmatched: 11. CDR3 length: 17 residues. From germline, CDR1 is SGHRS and CDR2 YFSETQ. In DNA, the CDR3 is TGCGCCAGCAGCCTCGACCCCTCTAGCGGGAACACAGATACGCAGTATTTT. Protein sequence: CASSLDPSSGNTDTQYF.

The rearrangement joins TRBV27 to TRBJ2-7; TRBD1 might be the D (6 bases). V was shortened by 6 bases and J by 0 bases, with 12 bases between the two germline ends. CDR3 size: 14 residues. Germline assignment: CDR1 MNHEY and CDR2 SMNVEV (reference sequence). CDR3 loop: CASSLQGPSYEQYF. CDR3 DNA sequence: TGTGCCAGCAGCTTACAGGGTCCCTCCTACGAGCAGTACTTC.

The chain carries TRBV4-3 and TRBJ2-4, with no clear D. Germline V gene data show CDR1 as LGHNA and CDR2 as YSLEER. Trimming removed 0 bases at V and 3 bases at J, with 9 bases between. CDR3 length: 15 residues. CDR3 residues: CASSQDVSVKNIQYF. CDR3 nucleotides: TGCGCCAGCAGCCAAGATGTGTCAGTCAAAAACATTCAGTACTTC.